This passage covers 3 T cell receptor beta chains from one sample sequenced in a study of blood T cell repertoires in COVID-19. Profiling relied on immunoSEQ multiplex PCR, and the TCRdb table lists in-frame clones only, not all of them. The sample carries about 270,000 clones, about 89% recorded once. Sequencing was performed on peripheral blood. All receptors derive from a man aged 40-49 years with active or convalescent COVID-19.

The J gene is TRBJ1-1, the V gene TRBV6-5; D is possibly TRBD1 (5 bases). CDR3 size: 14 residues. Germline CDR1 is MNHEY and CDR2 is SVGAGI. Trimming cost V 6 bases and J 1 base, with 12 bases left between them. The CDR3 sequence is CASRTTGPNTEAFF. Here the CDR3 DNA reads TGTGCCAGCAGAACAACAGGTCCGAACACTGAAGCTTTCTTT.

The chain employs TRBV3-1 (or the pseudogene TRBV3-2) and TRBJ2-3; TRBD2 matches 11 bases. CDR3 length: 15 residues. Germline assignment: CDR1 LGHDT and CDR2 YNNKEL (reference sequence). V lost 1 base and J lost 7; bases outside the gene matches: 4. CDR3: CASSQGSGGAYTQYF. CDR3 coding DNA: TGTGCCAGCAGCCAAGGTAGCGGGGGGGCGTATACGCAGTATTTT.

V is TRBV5-1 and J is TRBJ1-2, with D hard to call. There are 13 residues in the CDR3. V lost 6 bases to trimming and J lost 7 bases, with 16 bases between them. The germline V gene has CDR1 SGHRS and CDR2 YFSETQ. The CDR3 loop reads CASNDGTSVGYTF. The CDR3 DNA sequence: TGCGCCAGCAACGACGGTACCAGCGTTGGCTACACCTTC.